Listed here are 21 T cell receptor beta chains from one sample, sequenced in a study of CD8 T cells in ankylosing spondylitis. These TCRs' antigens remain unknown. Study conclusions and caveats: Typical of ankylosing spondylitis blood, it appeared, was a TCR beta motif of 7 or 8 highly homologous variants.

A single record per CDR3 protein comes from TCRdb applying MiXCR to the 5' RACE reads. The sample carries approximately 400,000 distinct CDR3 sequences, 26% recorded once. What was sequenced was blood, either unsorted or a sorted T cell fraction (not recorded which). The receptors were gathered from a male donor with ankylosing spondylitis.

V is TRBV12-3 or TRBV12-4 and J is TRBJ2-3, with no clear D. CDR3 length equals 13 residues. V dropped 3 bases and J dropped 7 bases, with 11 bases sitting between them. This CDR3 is CASSFSGSNTQYF. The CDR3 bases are TGTGCCAGCAGTTTTTCGGGCTCCAATACGCAGTATTTT.

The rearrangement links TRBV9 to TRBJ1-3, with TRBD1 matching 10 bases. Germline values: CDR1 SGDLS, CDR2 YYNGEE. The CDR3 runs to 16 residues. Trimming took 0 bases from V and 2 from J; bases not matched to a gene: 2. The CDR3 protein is CASSVGQGATGNTIYF. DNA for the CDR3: TGTGCCAGCAGCGTAGGACAGGGGGCTACTGGAAACACCATATATTTT.

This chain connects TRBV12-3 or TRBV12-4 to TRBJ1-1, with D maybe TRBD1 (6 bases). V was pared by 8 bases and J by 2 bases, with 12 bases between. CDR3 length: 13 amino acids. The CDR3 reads CASGGQLNTEAFF. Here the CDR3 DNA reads TGTGCCAGCGGAGGACAGCTTAACACTGAAGCTTTCTTT.

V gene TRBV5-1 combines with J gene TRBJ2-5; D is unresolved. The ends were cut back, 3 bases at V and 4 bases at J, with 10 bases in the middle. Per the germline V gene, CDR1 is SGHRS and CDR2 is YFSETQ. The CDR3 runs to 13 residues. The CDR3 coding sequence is TGCGCCAGCAGCTGGACCCCAGGAGAGACCCAGTACTTC. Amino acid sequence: CASSWTPGETQYF.

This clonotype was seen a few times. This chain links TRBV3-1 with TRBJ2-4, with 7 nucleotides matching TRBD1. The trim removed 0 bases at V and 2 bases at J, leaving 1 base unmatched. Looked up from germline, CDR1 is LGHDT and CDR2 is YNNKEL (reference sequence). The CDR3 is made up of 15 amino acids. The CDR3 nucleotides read TGTGCCAGCAGCCAAGACAGGGGGACCAAAAACATTCAGTACTTC. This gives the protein CASSQDRGTKNIQYF.

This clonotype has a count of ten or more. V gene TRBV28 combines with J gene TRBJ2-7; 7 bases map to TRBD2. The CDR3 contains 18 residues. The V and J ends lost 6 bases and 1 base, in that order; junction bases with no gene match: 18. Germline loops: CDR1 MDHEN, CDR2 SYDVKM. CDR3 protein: CASSTRGSLSGRSYEQYV. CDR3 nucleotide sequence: TGTGCCAGCAGCACTCGCGGGAGTTTGTCAGGACGGTCCTACGAGCAGTACGTC.

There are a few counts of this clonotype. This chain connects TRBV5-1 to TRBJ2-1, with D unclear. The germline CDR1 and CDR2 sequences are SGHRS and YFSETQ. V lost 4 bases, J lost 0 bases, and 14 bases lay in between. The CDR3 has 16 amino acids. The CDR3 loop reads CASSPRPSSSYNEQFF. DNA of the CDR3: TGCGCCAGCAGCCCTAGGCCCTCCAGCTCCTACAATGAGCAGTTCTTC.

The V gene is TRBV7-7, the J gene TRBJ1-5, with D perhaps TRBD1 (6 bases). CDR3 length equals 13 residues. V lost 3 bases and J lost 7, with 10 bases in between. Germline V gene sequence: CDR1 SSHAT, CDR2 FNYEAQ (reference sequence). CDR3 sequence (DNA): TGTGCCAGCAGCTTTTCGGGGGGCCAGCCCCAGCATTTT. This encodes CASSFSGGQPQHF.

This chain's CDR3 is CAWGGRGRTYGYTF. The CDR3 DNA follows: TGTGCCTGGGGGGGGCGCGGGAGGACGTATGGCTACACCTTC. J is TRBJ1-2 and V is TRBV30, with TRBD1 as a possible D gene (6 bases). CDR3 size: 14 residues. Trimming took off 5 bases at V and 5 bases at J, with 18 bases between the two ends. The germline V gene has CDR1 GTSNPN and CDR2 SVGIG (reference sequence).

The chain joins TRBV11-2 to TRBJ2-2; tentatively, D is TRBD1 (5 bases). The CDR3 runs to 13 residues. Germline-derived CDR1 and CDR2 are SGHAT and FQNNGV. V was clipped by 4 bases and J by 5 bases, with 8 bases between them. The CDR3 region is CASSSRQTGELFF. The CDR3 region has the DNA TGTGCCAGCAGCTCCCGACAGACCGGGGAGCTGTTTTTT.

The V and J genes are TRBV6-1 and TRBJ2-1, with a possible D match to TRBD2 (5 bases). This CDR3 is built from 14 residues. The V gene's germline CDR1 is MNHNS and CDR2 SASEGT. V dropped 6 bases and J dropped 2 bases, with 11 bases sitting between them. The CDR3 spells CASRRERAYNEQFF. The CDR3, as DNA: TGTGCCAGCAGAAGAGAGAGGGCCTACAATGAGCAGTTCTTC.

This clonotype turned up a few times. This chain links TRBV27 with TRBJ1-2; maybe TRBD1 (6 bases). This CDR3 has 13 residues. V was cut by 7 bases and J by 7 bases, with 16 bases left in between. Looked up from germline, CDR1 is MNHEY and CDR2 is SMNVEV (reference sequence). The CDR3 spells CASTQAGAGGYTF. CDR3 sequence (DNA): TGTGCCAGCACGCAGGCGGGGGCTGGTGGCTACACCTTC.

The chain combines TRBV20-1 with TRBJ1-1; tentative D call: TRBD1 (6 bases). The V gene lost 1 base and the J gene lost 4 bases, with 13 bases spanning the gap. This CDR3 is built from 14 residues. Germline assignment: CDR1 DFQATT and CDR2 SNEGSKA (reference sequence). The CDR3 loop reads CSARVSTGSTEAFF. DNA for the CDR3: TGCAGTGCTAGAGTTTCTACAGGGTCCACTGAAGCTTTCTTT.

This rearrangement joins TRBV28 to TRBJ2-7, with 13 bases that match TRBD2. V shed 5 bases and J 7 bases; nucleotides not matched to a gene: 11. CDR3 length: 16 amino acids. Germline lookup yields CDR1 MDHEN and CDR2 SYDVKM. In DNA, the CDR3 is TGTGCCAGCAGTCGGACTAGCGGGAGCCCCTCTGAGGAGCAGTACGTC. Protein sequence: CASSRTSGSPSEEQYV.

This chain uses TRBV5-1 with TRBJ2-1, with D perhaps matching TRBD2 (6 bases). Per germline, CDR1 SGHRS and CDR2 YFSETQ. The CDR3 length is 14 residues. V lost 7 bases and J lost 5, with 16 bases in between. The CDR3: CASRETTTNNEQFF. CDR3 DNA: TGCGCCAGCCGGGAGACCACAACTAACAATGAGCAGTTCTTC.

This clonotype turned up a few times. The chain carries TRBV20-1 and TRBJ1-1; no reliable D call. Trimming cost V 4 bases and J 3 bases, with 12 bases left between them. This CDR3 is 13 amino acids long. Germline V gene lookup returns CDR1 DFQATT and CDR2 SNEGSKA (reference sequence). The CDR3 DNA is TGCAGTGCTACCCCCGGCGGGGACACTGAAGCTTTCTTT. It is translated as CSATPGGDTEAFF.

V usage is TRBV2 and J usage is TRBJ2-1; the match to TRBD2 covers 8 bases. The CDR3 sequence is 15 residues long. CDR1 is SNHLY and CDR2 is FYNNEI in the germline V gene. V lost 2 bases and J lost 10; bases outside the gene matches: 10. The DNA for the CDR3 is TGTGCCAGCAGTGAACGGCTAGCGGGTCTTTGGGAGCAGTTCTTC. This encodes CASSERLAGLWEQFF.

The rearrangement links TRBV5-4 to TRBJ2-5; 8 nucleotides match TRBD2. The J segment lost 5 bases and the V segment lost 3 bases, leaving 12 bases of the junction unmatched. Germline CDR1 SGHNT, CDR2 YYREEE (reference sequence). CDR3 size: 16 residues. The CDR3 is CASSSTGGGPDETQYF. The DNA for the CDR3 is TGTGCCAGCAGCTCCACCGGGGGGGGGCCTGACGAGACCCAGTACTTC. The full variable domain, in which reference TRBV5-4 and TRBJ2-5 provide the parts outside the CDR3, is ETGVTQSPTHLIKTRGQQVTLRCSSQSGHNTVSWYQQALGQGPQFIFQYYREEENGRGNFPPRFSGLQFPNYSSELNVNALELDDSALYLCASSSTGGGPDETQYFGPGTRLLVL.

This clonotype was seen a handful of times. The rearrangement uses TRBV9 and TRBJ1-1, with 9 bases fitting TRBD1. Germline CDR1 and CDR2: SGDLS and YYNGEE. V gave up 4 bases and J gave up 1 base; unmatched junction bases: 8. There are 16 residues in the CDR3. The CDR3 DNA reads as TGTGCCAGCAGCAAAGGGACGGGACAGGGGAACACTGAAGCTTTCTTT. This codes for CASSKGTGQGNTEAFF.

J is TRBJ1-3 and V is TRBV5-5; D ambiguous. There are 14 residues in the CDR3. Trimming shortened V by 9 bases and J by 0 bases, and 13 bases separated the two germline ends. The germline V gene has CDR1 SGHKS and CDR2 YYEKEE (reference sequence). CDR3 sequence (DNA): TGTGCCACGTCGGACGCAAGCTCTGGAAACACCATATATTTT. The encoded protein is CATSDASSGNTIYF.

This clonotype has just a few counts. The CDR3 DNA reads as TGTGCCAGCTCGAGGGGTAATGAGCAGTTCTTC. It translates to CASSRGNEQFF. This chain links TRBV6-6 with TRBJ2-1, with D perhaps given as TRBD1 or TRBD2 (5 bases each). This CDR3 region has 11 residues. CDR1 and CDR2 (germline): MNHNY, SVGAGI (reference sequence). Trimming took off 8 bases at V and 7 bases at J, with 9 bases between the two ends.